This TCR beta chain originates from a study of T cell changes during pregnancy in multiple sclerosis. The protocol was immunoSEQ multiplex PCR, while the TCRdb copy is restricted to in-frame clones and leaves out a portion. The sample lists around 30,000 clones, over 85% occurring once. The V end was cut by 6 bases, the J end by 6 bases, with 12 bases between. This CDR3 region has 11 residues. Germline loops: CDR1 SQVTM, CDR2 ANQGSEA. The receptor's source is a female donor with multiple sclerosis, enrolled in a pregnancy study. The genes are TRBV29-1 and TRBJ2-7; the D gene is possibly TRBD2 (6 bases). Sequenced material: CD8+ T cells from peripheral blood mononuclear cells, taken before pregnancy. The DNA for the CDR3 is TGCAGCGTGCAGGTCGGGGGCGAGCAGTACTTC. Translated: CSVQVGGEQYF.